The subject of this entry is one T cell receptor beta chain. Antigen specificity is unknown. This CDR3 is also generated by other DNA sequences in the sample. This record belongs to a study of OX40 agonist ivuxolimab in advanced cancers. Study-level information: Patients receiving dose escalation had hepatocellular carcinoma, melanoma, renal cell or head and neck cancer. From roughly 23 to 85 years was the age range, with a mean of roughly 64 years, and about 83% were male. Study-level results: Among T cells, CD8+ cells averaged more expanded clones than CD4+ cells.

This table comes from immunoSEQ multiplex PCR, and its TCRdb copy is limited to in-frame clones, with some not included. The sample shows about 58,000 clones, 88% of them seen only once. This CDR3 spans 13 amino acids. Looked up from germline, CDR1 is MDHEN and CDR2 is SYDVKM. Deletions cut 2 bases from V and 2 bases from J, with 6 bases between. The material sequenced was CD4+ or CD8+ T cells sorted from blood, taken in a trial of the OX40 agonist ivuxolimab. The receptor was derived from an adult with an advanced solid tumor such as melanoma, head and neck, liver or kidney cancer. The chain combines TRBV28 with TRBJ1-2; weak D call: TRBD1 (5 bases). The CDR3 DNA is TGTGCCAGCAGTTTAGGGGGAAACTATGGCTACACCTTC. The encoded protein is CASSLGGNYGYTF.